These T cell receptor beta chains were read from a single sample in a study of response to subunit inactivated influenza vaccine. TCRdb reprocessed the RT-PCR reads with MiXCR, giving one entry per CDR3 protein. The sample lists approximately 170,000 distinct CDR3 sequences, 13% to 15% occurring once. The sample was CD8+ T cells sorted from PBMCs, taken less than 6 days after vaccination. The receptors derive from a man in his forties or fifties who received an inactivated influenza vaccine. Both conserved end residues are part of each CDR3. The D gene is left open where the match is weak. Size is omitted from some rows. Given values are once, few, many or a class for expanded clones.

v_call,j_call,d_call,clone_size,cdr3_nt,cdr3_aa
TRBV5-1,TRBJ2-1,NA,many,TGCGCCAGCAGCTTGGAGGGGGATGAGCAGTTCTTC,CASSLEGDEQFF
TRBV6-2/TRBV6-3,TRBJ2-1,NA,few,TGTGCCAGCAGTTACTCCCTCGCCTGGAATGAGCAGTTCTTC,CASSYSLAWNEQFF
TRBV28,TRBJ2-7,NA,many,TGTGCCAGCAGCTTCGGGGGCTCCTACGAGCAGTACTTC,CASSFGGSYEQYF
TRBV12-3/TRBV12-4,TRBJ2-3,NA,NA,TGTGCCAGAAGTCGTAAGGACAGCTACACAGATACGCAGTATTTT,CARSRKDSYTDTQYF
TRBV5-6,TRBJ1-1,TRBD1,few,TGTGCCAGCAGCTTAGGGACAGCTAATGAAGCTTTCTTT,CASSLGTANEAFF
TRBV20-1,TRBJ2-3,TRBD2,NA,TGCAGTGCCCGAAAGCGGGAGGTTTCAGATACGCAGTATTTT,CSARKREVSDTQYF
TRBV12-3/TRBV12-4,TRBJ1-5,NA,few,TGTGCCAGCAGTCTATCCTTGGGACTTCATAGCAATCAGCCCCAGCATTTT,CASSLSLGLHSNQPQHF
TRBV5-5,TRBJ2-3,NA,NA,TGTGCCAGCAGCTTTTCGCCAGGTAGCACAGATACGCAGTATTTT,CASSFSPGSTDTQYF
TRBV6-2/TRBV6-3,TRBJ1-5,NA,many,TGTGCCAGCGGGGCCCTCAGCAATCAGCCCCAGCATTTT,CASGALSNQPQHF
TRBV12-3/TRBV12-4,TRBJ2-6,TRBD2,few,TGTGCCACACAGACGGGAGGCAGGGTTTTCCCTAAATCTGGGGCCAACGTCCTGACTTTC,CATQTGGRVFPKSGANVLTF
TRBV12-3/TRBV12-4,TRBJ1-5,NA,NA,TGTGCCAGCAGTTCGGGGAGGAACAATCAGCCCCAGCATTTT,CASSSGRNNQPQHF
TRBV9,TRBJ2-5,TRBD2,few,TGTGCCAGCAGCGTAGGGATGGCGGGAGAACAAGAGACCCAGTACTTC,CASSVGMAGEQETQYF
TRBV11-2,TRBJ2-1,TRBD1,few,TGTGCCAGCAGCAACGGACAGGGGGTTAGGTACAATGAGCAGTTCTTC,CASSNGQGVRYNEQFF
TRBV6-5,TRBJ2-7,NA,few,TGTGCCAGCAGTTACTCCGGGACCTACGAGCAGTACTTC,CASSYSGTYEQYF
TRBV27,TRBJ1-2,TRBD1,few,TGTGCCAGCACCATCGGGGACAGGGGGCGAGGCTATGGCTACACCTTC,CASTIGDRGRGYGYTF
TRBV12-3/TRBV12-4,TRBJ2-1,TRBD2,few,TGTGCCAGCTCCTTCCGGGGGGGTATAGATGAGCAGTTCTTC,CASSFRGGIDEQFF
TRBV7-6,TRBJ1-6,NA,NA,TGTGCCAGCAGCTTAACACCTCAGGAAGGCCATTCACCCCTCCACTTT,CASSLTPQEGHSPLHF
TRBV6-2/TRBV6-3,TRBJ1-2,NA,few,TGTGCCAGCAGTTACTCGGACAACTATGGCTACACCTTC,CASSYSDNYGYTF
TRBV4-2,TRBJ2-5,TRBD2,few,TGTGCCAGCAGCCAAGAACCACTAGCGGGGTCTCAAGAGACCCAGTACTTC,CASSQEPLAGSQETQYF
TRBV7-9,TRBJ2-5,NA,NA,TGTGCCAGCAGCCCGGACGGGACCCAGTACTTC,CASSPDGTQYF
TRBV7-9,TRBJ2-5,NA,NA,TGTGCCAGCAGCTTATTGGTCGATTTCGGGAAAGAGACCCAGTACTTC,CASSLLVDFGKETQYF
TRBV11-2,TRBJ2-1,TRBD1,NA,TGTGCCAGCAGCCACGGGACAGGGGGCTTTGAGCAGTTCTTC,CASSHGTGGFEQFF
TRBV6-1,TRBJ1-5,NA,NA,TGTGCCAGCAGGGAGGATAGGGGTAGCAATCAGCCCCAGCATTTT,CASREDRGSNQPQHF
TRBV20-1,TRBJ1-1,NA,NA,TGCAGTGCAGCTAGCGCAGGGGTTGAAGCTTTCTTT,CSAASAGVEAFF
TRBV7-9,TRBJ2-5,NA,few,TGTGCCAGCAGCTACCTGCTACAGGGAGGACAAGAGACCCAGTACTTC,CASSYLLQGGQETQYF
TRBV15,TRBJ2-3,NA,NA,TGTGCCACCAGCAGTATCAGGGGCACAGATACGCAGTATTTT,CATSSIRGTDTQYF
TRBV12-3/TRBV12-4,TRBJ2-3,NA,few,TGTGCCAGCAGTCCGACAGTCTGGGGCACAGATACGCAGTATTTT,CASSPTVWGTDTQYF
TRBV3-1,TRBJ2-1,NA,few,TGTGCCAGCAGCCAAGTAGTGGGCGGGAATGGCTACAATGAGCAGTTCTTC,CASSQVVGGNGYNEQFF
TRBV7-8,TRBJ1-1,NA,few,TGTGCCAGCAGCCCCCAGGGCGGGGGGCGATTGGATATGAACACTGAAGCTTTCTTT,CASSPQGGGRLDMNTEAFF
TRBV11-2,TRBJ1-1,NA,NA,TGTGCCAGCAGCCCCCCAGGTAGGGCAGAGAGTTTTTTGAGGTGGACTGAAGCTTTCTTT,CASSPPGRAESFLRWTEAFF
TRBV28,TRBJ2-7,NA,few,TGTGCCACAACCGGGACACGGAGCTACGAGCAGTACTTC,CATTGTRSYEQYF
TRBV12-3/TRBV12-4,TRBJ2-3,NA,few,TGTGCCAGCAGACACGACTACTATACGCAGTATTTT,CASRHDYYTQYF
TRBV30,TRBJ1-2,TRBD1,few,TGTGCCGGCGGACAGGGACAGTATATCTATGGCTACACCTTC,CAGGQGQYIYGYTF
TRBV28,TRBJ2-4,TRBD2,few,TGTGCCAGCAGTTATCTAGCGGGTCCAGCCCTAGCCAAAAACATTCAGTACTTC,CASSYLAGPALAKNIQYF
TRBV5-1,TRBJ2-7,NA,few,TGCGCCAGCAGCTTAGGCGAAGGTATCCACGAGCAGTACTTC,CASSLGEGIHEQYF
TRBV12-3/TRBV12-4,TRBJ2-3,NA,few,TGTGCCAGCAGTTTCACCCCATCCAGCACAGATACGCAGTATTTT,CASSFTPSSTDTQYF
TRBV11-2,TRBJ2-3,TRBD2,NA,TGTGCCAGCAGCTTCGGGCGGGCGGGGGAGAGCACAGATACGCAGTATTTT,CASSFGRAGESTDTQYF
TRBV2,TRBJ2-7,NA,few,TGTGCCAGCCTGGGTAGACAGTCCTACGAGCAGTACTTC,CASLGRQSYEQYF
TRBV5-8,TRBJ2-1,NA,few,TGTGCCAGCATATTGGGGATCAATGAGCAGTTCTTC,CASILGINEQFF
TRBV4-1,TRBJ2-3,TRBD1,NA,TGCGCCAGCAGCGCCGAGCCGGGACAGGACACAGATACGCAGTATTTT,CASSAEPGQDTDTQYF
TRBV6-2/TRBV6-3,TRBJ1-1,NA,few,TGTGCCAGCAGTTACCAGGACTGGGGTGAAGCTTTCTTT,CASSYQDWGEAFF
TRBV6-5,TRBJ1-3,NA,NA,TGTGCCAGCAGTTACTCGATTGGGGAGGCGGGAAACACCATATATTTT,CASSYSIGEAGNTIYF
TRBV6-2/TRBV6-3,TRBJ1-1,TRBD1,NA,TGTGCCAGCAGACACGCGAGTACAGGGGGCGTGAACACTGAAGCTTTCTTT,CASRHASTGGVNTEAFF
TRBV7-9,TRBJ2-5,NA,few,TGTGCCAGCAGCGGGCAACTAATTTATGAAGAGACCCAGTACTTC,CASSGQLIYEETQYF
TRBV4-3,TRBJ2-7,TRBD2,NA,TGCGCCAGCAGCCTTACCGGGACTAGCGGGACTGAGCAGTACTTC,CASSLTGTSGTEQYF
TRBV20-1,TRBJ2-7,TRBD1,NA,TGCAGTGCTAGCCCCGGGACAGGGGTCAACGAGCAGTACTTC,CSASPGTGVNEQYF